Listed below are T cell receptor beta chains from one sample, sequenced in a study of control samples from healthy donors and cancer patients. Measured with immunoSEQ multiplex PCR; TCRdb has only the in-frame clones, and not every one. The sample consists of about 120,000 clones, about 93% of them appearing once. The sample was PBMCs. All receptors derive from a man aged 50-60 years with head and neck cancer. Each CDR3 is given with its conserved first and last residue. D genes are given only for firm matches. Not all rows give a size; the values are once, few, many and, for expanded clones, a class.

abundance: .
d_gene: .
j_gene: TRBJ2-1
v_gene: TRBV5-1
CDR3nt: TGCGCCAGCAGCCAACTACCCCCCGGGACAGGGCTCCTAGCGGGGGATTTCAATGAGCAGTTCTTC
CDR3aa: CASSQLPPGTGLLAGDFNEQFF

abundance: .
d_gene: TRBD2
j_gene: TRBJ2-5
v_gene: TRBV29-1
CDR3nt: TGCAGCGTTGAAGGCGGCGGGGGAGTTTTAGAGACCCAGTACTTC
CDR3aa: CSVEGGGGVLETQYF

abundance: .
d_gene: TRBD1
j_gene: TRBJ1-2
v_gene: TRBV15
CDR3nt: TGTGCCACCAGCAGGCTATCCGGGACAGGGCATGGCTACACCTTC
CDR3aa: CATSRLSGTGHGYTF

abundance: .
d_gene: .
j_gene: TRBJ2-7
v_gene: TRBV19
CDR3nt: TGTGCCAGTAGTTATCAGGGGCTCCCCTACGAGCAGTACTTC
CDR3aa: CASSYQGLPYEQYF

abundance: .
d_gene: .
j_gene: TRBJ2-3
v_gene: TRBV11-2
CDR3nt: TGTGCCAGCAGCTTAGGATCTTTTGGGACCGGAGTGGATACGCAGTATTTT
CDR3aa: CASSLGSFGTGVDTQYF

abundance: .
d_gene: .
j_gene: TRBJ1-6
v_gene: TRBV5-1
CDR3nt: TGCGCCAGCAGCTTGGCGGGTTCCTATAATTCACCCCTCCACTTT
CDR3aa: CASSLAGSYNSPLHF

abundance: .
d_gene: TRBD1
j_gene: TRBJ1-4
v_gene: TRBV19
CDR3nt: TGTGCCACCAGGGACAGGCGTAATGAAAAACTGTTTTTT
CDR3aa: CATRDRRNEKLFF

abundance: .
d_gene: .
j_gene: TRBJ2-7
v_gene: TRBV5-6
CDR3nt: TGTGCCAGCAGCTTGGGCAACTACGAGCAGTACTTC
CDR3aa: CASSLGNYEQYF

abundance: once
d_gene: .
j_gene: TRBJ2-7
v_gene: TRBV27
CDR3nt: TGTGCCAGCTCGACTAGTCCGGGGGAGCAGTACTTC
CDR3aa: CASSTSPGEQYF

abundance: .
d_gene: TRBD1
j_gene: TRBJ1-5
v_gene: TRBV24-1
CDR3nt: TGTGCCACCAGTGATTTCGCCAGGGGGAACAACCAGCCCCAGCATTTT
CDR3aa: CATSDFARGNNQPQHF

abundance: .
d_gene: TRBD2
j_gene: TRBJ2-7
v_gene: TRBV5-1
CDR3nt: TGCGCCAGCTGCCGGACTAGCGGCTCCTACGAGCAGTACTTC
CDR3aa: CASCRTSGSYEQYF

abundance: .
d_gene: .
j_gene: TRBJ2-2
v_gene: TRBV9
CDR3nt: TGTGCCAGCAGCTCTAACACCGGGGAGCTGTTTTTT
CDR3aa: CASSSNTGELFF

abundance: once
d_gene: .
j_gene: TRBJ2-2
v_gene: TRBV7-3
CDR3nt: TGTGCCAGCAGCTCTGACAGAACCGCTGGGGAGCTGTTTTTT
CDR3aa: CASSSDRTAGELFF

abundance: .
d_gene: .
j_gene: TRBJ2-7
v_gene: TRBV7-2
CDR3nt: TGTGCCAGCAGCCCCCTCGGGGGTGAGCAGTACTTC
CDR3aa: CASSPLGGEQYF

abundance: .
d_gene: .
j_gene: TRBJ1-2
v_gene: TRBV19
CDR3nt: TGTGCCAGTAGCCCCCAGGACTATGGCTACACCTTC
CDR3aa: CASSPQDYGYTF

abundance: once
d_gene: .
j_gene: TRBJ2-7
v_gene: TRBV7-9
CDR3nt: TGTGCCAGCAGCCTAATGAGGGGTTACGAGCAGTACTTC
CDR3aa: CASSLMRGYEQYF

abundance: .
d_gene: .
j_gene: TRBJ2-2
v_gene: TRBV4-1
CDR3nt: TGCGCCAGCAGCCAAGATGCAGAAAGCCTGAACACCGGGGAGCTGTTTTTT
CDR3aa: CASSQDAESLNTGELFF

abundance: once
d_gene: .
j_gene: TRBJ1-2
v_gene: TRBV19
CDR3nt: TGTGCCAGTAGTATAAAGACAGGCTCCTATGGCTACACCTTC
CDR3aa: CASSIKTGSYGYTF

abundance: .
d_gene: .
j_gene: TRBJ2-2
v_gene: TRBV7-6
CDR3nt: TGTGCCAGCAGCGGCCCTCGGGCGGGGACCGGGGAGCTGTTTTTT
CDR3aa: CASSGPRAGTGELFF

abundance: .
d_gene: .
j_gene: TRBJ2-1
v_gene: TRBV5-4
CDR3nt: TGTGCCAGCAGCTTGGGGACCGACTCCTACAATGAGCAGTTCTTC
CDR3aa: CASSLGTDSYNEQFF

abundance: .
d_gene: .
j_gene: TRBJ2-5
v_gene: TRBV5-4
CDR3nt: TGTGCCAGCAGCCCCCTCCCAGGGGAGACCCAGTACTTC
CDR3aa: CASSPLPGETQYF

abundance: .
d_gene: .
j_gene: TRBJ1-4
v_gene: TRBV5-5
CDR3nt: TGTGCCAGCAGCTTTACTGGGGGAACTAATGAAAAACTGTTTTTT
CDR3aa: CASSFTGGTNEKLFF

abundance: .
d_gene: .
j_gene: TRBJ1-1
v_gene: TRBV30
CDR3nt: TGTGCCTTGAGCCGGGCCACTGAAGCTTTCTTT
CDR3aa: CALSRATEAFF

abundance: .
d_gene: .
j_gene: TRBJ1-5
v_gene: TRBV4-2
CDR3nt: TGTGCCAGCAGCCAAGCCGATTGGGGGGATCAGCCCCAGCATTTT
CDR3aa: CASSQADWGDQPQHF

abundance: .
d_gene: .
j_gene: TRBJ2-2
v_gene: TRBV27
CDR3nt: TGTGCCAGTGCGTCGGGGGCCCGAACCGGGGAGCTGTTTTTT
CDR3aa: CASASGARTGELFF

abundance: .
d_gene: TRBD2
j_gene: TRBJ2-3
v_gene: TRBV7-3
CDR3nt: TGTGCCAGCAGCTTAATCGCGGGGGGCCCAGATACGCAGTATTTT
CDR3aa: CASSLIAGGPDTQYF

abundance: .
d_gene: .
j_gene: TRBJ1-6
v_gene: TRBV30
CDR3nt: TGTGCCTGGAAGGATTTTCAGGGTTCACCCCTCCACTTT
CDR3aa: CAWKDFQGSPLHF

abundance: .
d_gene: .
j_gene: TRBJ2-7
v_gene: TRBV6-5
CDR3nt: TGTGCCAGCAGTTACTCGCCACAGGGATGGGAGCAGTACTTC
CDR3aa: CASSYSPQGWEQYF

abundance: few
d_gene: .
j_gene: TRBJ1-6
v_gene: TRBV15
CDR3nt: TGTGCCACCAGCGGATACGGGGAAAGACCCCTCCACTTT
CDR3aa: CATSGYGERPLHF

abundance: once
d_gene: .
j_gene: TRBJ1-1
v_gene: TRBV30
CDR3nt: TGTGCCTGGACGGGTAACATGAACACTGAAGCTTTCTTT
CDR3aa: CAWTGNMNTEAFF

abundance: .
d_gene: .
j_gene: TRBJ1-3
v_gene: TRBV19
CDR3nt: TGTGCCAGTAGTGCTTCCGGGCCAAGCTCTGGAAACACCATATATTTT
CDR3aa: CASSASGPSSGNTIYF

abundance: .
d_gene: .
j_gene: TRBJ1-1
v_gene: TRBV28
CDR3nt: TGTGCCAGCAGGGAGCGGAACACTGAAGCTTTCTTT
CDR3aa: CASRERNTEAFF

abundance: .
d_gene: .
j_gene: TRBJ1-5
v_gene: TRBV5-1
CDR3nt: TGCGCCAGCAGCCGAACCGGGACCTTTGATCAGCCCCAGCATTTT
CDR3aa: CASSRTGTFDQPQHF

abundance: .
d_gene: TRBD2
j_gene: TRBJ2-5
v_gene: TRBV11-1
CDR3nt: TGTGCCAGCAGCTTAGGCCCTAGCGGGGGTCAAGAGACCCAGTACTTC
CDR3aa: CASSLGPSGGQETQYF

abundance: .
d_gene: TRBD1
j_gene: TRBJ1-4
v_gene: TRBV2
CDR3nt: TGTGCCAGCAGTAGACAGGGGCGGGGAGAAAAACTGTTTTTT
CDR3aa: CASSRQGRGEKLFF

abundance: .
d_gene: .
j_gene: TRBJ2-1
v_gene: TRBV7-7
CDR3nt: TGTGCCAGCAGCCCGAAGGGGTCGAGCTCCTACAATGAGCAGTTCTTC
CDR3aa: CASSPKGSSSYNEQFF

abundance: once
d_gene: TRBD1
j_gene: TRBJ1-4
v_gene: TRBV4-2
CDR3nt: TGTGCCAGCAGCACCGGGGGACAGGGGACTAATGAAAAACTGTTTTTT
CDR3aa: CASSTGGQGTNEKLFF

abundance: .
d_gene: .
j_gene: TRBJ1-6
v_gene: TRBV7-2
CDR3nt: TGTGCCAGCAGTGGAGGATGGGACAATTCACCCCTCCACTTT
CDR3aa: CASSGGWDNSPLHF

abundance: .
d_gene: .
j_gene: TRBJ2-3
v_gene: TRBV5-4
CDR3nt: TGTGCCAGCAGCCAGAGCGGGCCCCTCACAGATACGCAGTATTTT
CDR3aa: CASSQSGPLTDTQYF

abundance: .
d_gene: .
j_gene: TRBJ2-1
v_gene: TRBV24-1
CDR3nt: TGTGCCACCAGTGATTTCGGGCAGAATGAGCAGTTCTTC
CDR3aa: CATSDFGQNEQFF

abundance: .
d_gene: .
j_gene: TRBJ1-4
v_gene: TRBV3-1/TRBV3-2
CDR3nt: TGTGCCAGCAGCCAAGGACAGAATGAAAAACTGTTTTTT
CDR3aa: CASSQGQNEKLFF

abundance: once
d_gene: TRBD1
j_gene: TRBJ2-5
v_gene: TRBV4-2
CDR3nt: TGTGCCAGCAGCTCTCCAGGGGGCAGCGTATCGGAAGAGACCCAGTACTTC
CDR3aa: CASSSPGGSVSEETQYF

abundance: .
d_gene: TRBD1
j_gene: TRBJ2-3
v_gene: TRBV6-2/TRBV6-3
CDR3nt: TGTGCCAGCAGCGCGGGACAGGGGTACACAGATACGCAGTATTTT
CDR3aa: CASSAGQGYTDTQYF